The clone carrying this TCR beta chain occurred a few times. This record comes from a study of CD8+CD57+ T cells in acquired aplastic anemia. TCR beta VDJ and CDR3 profiles were obtained from a genomic DNA template. TCRdb recomputed calls from the reads with MiXCR, one row per CDR3 protein. The data contain roughly 100,000 distinct CDR3 sequences, around 70% of them seen just once; the ten biggest clones take up about 60%. Whoever was chosen for sequencing had shown CD8+CD57+ cell expansion by flow cytometry. The clonotype was recovered from a human donor with aplastic anemia. The material sequenced was sorted CD4+, CD8+, or CD8+CD57+ T cells (not recorded which) from PBMCs.

Here the CDR3 DNA reads TGTGCCAGCAGCTTTAATAGGGGCACTGAAGCTTTCTTT. This sequence encodes CASSFNRGTEAFF. The chain recombines TRBV7-8 with TRBJ1-1, with D possibly matching TRBD1 (5 bases). Germline-derived CDR1 and CDR2 are SGHVS and FQNEAQ. The CDR3 has 13 residues. Trimming stripped 3 bases from V and 4 bases from J, with 9 bases between.